One TCR beta chain is described in this entry. This clone appeared a single time. Its binding antigen is unknown. It has no much larger one-base neighbor in the sample; base qualities were not kept. The CDR3 numbers 15 residues from cysteine through phenylalanine. This entry keeps only the CDR3 DNA: 45 bases, framed from base 1. CDR1 is given as GTSNPN and CDR2 as SVGIG, both from the germline V gene (reference sequence). Germline trimming amounts to 2 bases on V and 2 bases on J, with 2 as the count of junction bases outside the gene matches. The cohort consisted of some 730 healthy bone marrow donors. At the time of sampling, every cohort member was nominally healthy, though immune exposures that went unrecorded were likely present. The donor was CMV seronegative and belonged to the group of under 400 seronegative cohort members. Every donor gave a peripheral blood sample, and the peripheral blood mononuclear cells from that sample were used for TCR beta sequencing. The Qiagen DNeasy Blood Extraction Kit was used to extract genomic DNA from the blood cell samples.

The data belong to a study of cytomegalovirus exposure and HLA in healthy donors (dated by TCRdb to 2015 to 2018). Broadly, across the study: An earlier analysis of some 500 of the donors reported roughly 300 Gb of sequence data and roughly 110 million unique TCR beta sequences from some 180 million T cells. Besides the first cohort of under 700 subjects, a separate validation cohort made up of around 120 different subjects was used. A later genetic analysis took genome-wide SNP genotypes for 398 of the 666 donors and used that subset as a discovery cohort. Roughly five DR-DQ haplotypes were handled as single units for association and clustering, since linkage in the cohort was strong. A later analysis re-examined previously published TCR beta repertoires from more than 600 donors and added high-resolution HLA genotyping to investigate patterns of TCR occurrence. Donor age, sex, ethnicity and CMV serostatus were compiled together with the repertoire data. An earlier analysis of 587 of the donors used high-throughput TCR beta sequencing to judge whether each TCR beta V gene segment behaved as functional or pseudogenic. Rather than using new phenotypic data, the later analysis identified candidate immune exposures from TCR beta sequences and from how often those sequences occurred across donors. Roughly 300 gigabases of sequencing data and around 88 million unique TCR sequences made up an early release that covered some 640 HLA-typed donors. The number of typed donors differed by locus: 629-630 for A, B, C, DRB1 and DQB1; some 500 for DQA1; around 610 for DPA1; and 400 to 480 for DPB1. The study combined high-throughput TCR immunosequencing, statistical association of individual TCRs with disease status, and machine learning to predict cytomegalovirus infection status. Both class I and class II loci were covered by HLA typing, at four-digit resolution. The study was designed to test whether signatures of past pathogen exposure could be identified by cataloging public T cell receptors. Of the roughly 400 genotyped donors, over 70% fell in the genetic ancestry cluster associated with self-reported Caucasian donors. Across approximately 420 genotyped donors of the cohort, an average of about 200,000 unique TCR beta nucleotide sequences per donor were sequenced, and roughly 20% of those sequences were non-productive. All discovery cohort repertoires had been generated on a single sequencing platform. The T cell repertoires of some 700 subjects were profiled by immunosequencing and related to cytomegalovirus serostatus.

To prepare the library, the immunoSEQ multiplex PCR assay was applied. For the multiplex PCR, a mixture combining 60 forward primers for TCR Vbeta segments and 13 reverse primers for TCR Jbeta segments was used. The CDR3 region of rearranged TCR beta genes was amplified from genomic DNA by a multiplex PCR assay. The Illumina HiSeq System was used to sequence the amplified TCR beta libraries as 87-base-pair reads. On the authors' methods: A later analysis counted about 80 million unique TCR beta chains across the 500 to 850 repertoires, and roughly 11 million of these chains were shared by at least two donors. A nearest-neighbor algorithm error-corrected the raw reads and collapsed the reads into unique sequences, merging closely related sequences to remove PCR and sequencing errors. Alignment of CDR3 sequences to IMGT reference sequences was used to assign V, D and J gene segments. For a sequence to be retained, a match of at least six nucleotides to both a V gene segment and a J gene segment was required. A rearrangement counted as productive if the CDR3 had no stop codons and remained in frame with V and J, and every other rearrangement counted as non-productive. Following IMGT convention, CDR3 was defined as the stretch from the second conserved V-encoded cysteine to the conserved J-encoded phenylalanine. In an earlier analysis of around 540 of the donors, sequences lacking an unambiguous match to a single V gene segment were excluded. An earlier analysis of several hundred of the donors called V segments functional above 56.7% productive rearrangements and segregating when the between-donor standard deviation exceeded 5%. A statistical classification framework was built to diagnose cytomegalovirus status from the catalog of TCR beta chain sequences. A later analysis assigned V and J genes by comparing TCR nucleotide sequences with IMGT/GENE-DB human TR gene sequences. Using the TCRdist pipeline, a later analysis assigned CDR3 sequences along with most-parsimonious VDJ recombination scenarios. In a later analysis, every TCR beta chain was defined by the combination of its CDR3 amino acid sequence and its V-gene family, and reads without a unique V-gene family were dropped. A later analysis removed 500 to 600 highly shared, low-generation-probability nucleotide sequences to deal with suspected cross-contamination and a sequencing artifact. For each public chain, a later analysis derived a clonal expansion index from normalized ranks of inferred template counts within each repertoire. Generation probabilities in a later analysis came from a VDJ recombination model fitted to out-of-frame rearrangements, and those results were checked against IGoR. In a later analysis, TCR-TCR, TCR-HLA and TCR-CMV co-occurrence was scored with hypergeometric tests, and a repertoire-size bias correction was applied to TCR pairs. In a later analysis, false discovery rates were estimated by permuting HLA or CMV assignments 20 times. In a later analysis, co-occurring TCRs were grouped using DBSCAN, with TCRdist sequence similarity added in when clustering inside HLA-allele-positive subsets. For co-occurrence clustering, repertoires with fewer than 30,000 or more than 120,000 public chains were excluded, along with 4 to 6 repertoires with anomalous nucleotide sharing. This is the immuneACCESS table as TCRdb keeps it, with only in-frame sequences that have V and J called. A part of the clones is gone; compared with another copy, unresolved V genes explain less than half, and the rest is unexplained. The D gene and trimming were derived from the DNA, and the V and J assignments and clone size from that table. The sample has over 200,000 clones on record, around 80% of them singletons. The ten largest clones take up 0.58% of the sample.

Summary of the overall study and its limitations: In a later genetic analysis, fewer N-insertions in productive TCRs were reported among donors in an Asian-associated ancestry cluster than the roughly 700-donor mean. A cluster of highly shared sequence variants was judged likely to represent a technical artifact of the sequencing pipeline. Because some donors lacked HLA typing at each locus, the association tests relied only on the typed subset. For the cohort, immune exposure information was limited to CMV serostatus. It was suggested by the authors that the approach could potentially be generalized to other disease states and immunological phenotypes. In the study, approximately 160 TCR beta chains were listed as associated with cytomegalovirus. Roughly uniform sequencing depth across donors was assumed in presence/absence analyses, although this assumption may not hold. In a later analysis, the rate of TCR association differed among HLA loci, with DRB1 alleles having the most associated TCRs and HLA-C alleles having the fewest. Linkage disequilibrium might explain the correlated functional status among segregating V segments, but an unknown experimental factor could not be excluded. Compared with equally common non-associated chains, HLA-associated TCR beta chains in a later analysis were more clonally expanded and had lower generation probabilities. A later genetic analysis associated a missense DCLRE1C variant with V-gene and J-gene trimming of TCR beta chains, and an independent cohort replicated the association. A further reported finding was that TCR beta sequences accurately predicted the HLA-A and HLA-B alleles for most subjects in the first cohort. Several of the top co-occurrence clusters appeared to be linked to parvovirus B19, influenza, CMV and Epstein-Barr virus, according to a later analysis. When HLA alleles, especially DR and DQ, strongly co-occurred, attributing TCR associations to individual alleles was difficult. In a later analysis, some 18,000 TCR beta sequences were associated with specific HLA alleles at a false discovery rate of 0.05. Most TCR sequences were seen in very few donors, while some public TCRs were found in many individuals. In vitro tests confirmed that a few of the cytomegalovirus-associated TCR beta chains recognize cytomegalovirus antigens. Only TCR beta chains were sequenced in this cohort, and the absence of alpha or paired-chain data limited detectable features. An earlier analysis of 587 of the donors showed that most TCR beta V segments appeared in productive rearrangements either about 87% or about 30% of the time, which broadly matched IMGT annotations. The classifier was reported to diagnose cytomegalovirus status with high specificity and sensitivity in both the original and validation cohorts. The 87-base-pair reads could not distinguish some IMGT-functional V segments, including TRBV6-2 and TRBV6-3, so those segments were excluded. The earlier analysis of some 540 of the donors excluded 15 to 20 rarely observed V segments, including chromosome 9 orphons, because counts were too low. In a later analysis, most CMV-associated TCR beta chains were found to appear HLA-restricted, with HLA associations seemingly driven largely by CMV exposure.

The TCR was taken from a middle-aged woman in good health and CMV-seronegative. The V and J segments used are TRBV30 and TRBJ2-5, with 13 junctional bases fitting TRBD2. The sequencing input was PBMCs. The DNA is as follows: TGTGCCTGGAGTCGGACTAGCGGGGGACAAGAGACCCAGTACTTC. It encodes CAWSRTSGGQETQYF.